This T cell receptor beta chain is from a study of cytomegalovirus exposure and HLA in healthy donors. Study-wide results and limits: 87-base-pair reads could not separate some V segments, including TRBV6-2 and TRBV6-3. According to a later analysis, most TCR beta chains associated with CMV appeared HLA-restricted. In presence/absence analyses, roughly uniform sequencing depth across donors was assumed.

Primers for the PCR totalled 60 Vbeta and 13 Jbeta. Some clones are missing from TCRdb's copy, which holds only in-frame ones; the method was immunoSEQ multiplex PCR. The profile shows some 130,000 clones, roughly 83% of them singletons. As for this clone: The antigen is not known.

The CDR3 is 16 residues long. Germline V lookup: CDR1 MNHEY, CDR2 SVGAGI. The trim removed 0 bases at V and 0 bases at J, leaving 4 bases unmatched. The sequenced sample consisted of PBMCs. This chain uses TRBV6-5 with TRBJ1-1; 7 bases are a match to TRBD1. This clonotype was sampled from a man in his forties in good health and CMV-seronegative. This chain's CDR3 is CASSYSAGGLNTEAFF. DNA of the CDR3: TGTGCCAGCAGTTACTCTGCAGGGGGGCTGAACACTGAAGCTTTCTTT.